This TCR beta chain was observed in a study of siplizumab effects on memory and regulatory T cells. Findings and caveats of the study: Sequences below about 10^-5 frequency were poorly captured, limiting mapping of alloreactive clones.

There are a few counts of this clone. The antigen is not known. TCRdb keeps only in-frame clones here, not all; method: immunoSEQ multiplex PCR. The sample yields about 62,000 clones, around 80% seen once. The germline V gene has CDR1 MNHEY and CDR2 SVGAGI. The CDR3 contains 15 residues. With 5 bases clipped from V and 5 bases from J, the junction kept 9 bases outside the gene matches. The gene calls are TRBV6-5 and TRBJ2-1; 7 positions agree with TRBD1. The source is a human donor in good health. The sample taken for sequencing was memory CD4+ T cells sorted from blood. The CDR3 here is CASSPDRAVNNEQFF. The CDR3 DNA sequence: TGTGCCAGCAGTCCCGACAGGGCGGTTAACAATGAGCAGTTCTTC.